This T cell receptor beta chain was found in a study of T cell responses to AZD1222 COVID-19 vaccine. From germline, CDR1 is SGHAT and CDR2 FQNNGV. Trimming took 4 bases from V and 7 from J; bases not matched to a gene: 9. The CDR3 length is 16 residues. Data came from immunoSEQ multiplex PCR; TCRdb stores just in-frame clones and leaves some out. The profile covers approximately 110,000 clones, with about 90% appearing a single time and about 10% taken by the ten largest. The rearrangement links TRBV11-2 to TRBJ2-1, with 11 nucleotides matching TRBD1. This clonotype was sampled from an adult in good health. Material: peripheral blood, obtained on day 0 of AZD1222 vaccination. CDR3 in DNA: TGTGCCAGCAGCTCGAGGGGGGACAGGGGGAGGAATGAGCAGTTCTTC. Translating gives CASSSRGDRGRNEQFF.